One sample yielded the 28 T cell receptor beta chains listed below, sequenced in a study of blood T cell repertoires in COVID-19. Some clones are missing from TCRdb's copy, which holds only in-frame ones; the method was immunoSEQ multiplex PCR. The sample includes about 180,000 clones, roughly 89% of them seen just once. Source material: PBMCs or T cells enriched from blood (not recorded which). The receptors stem from a woman aged 40-49 years with acute COVID-19.

The chain combines TRBV15 with TRBJ2-7; TRBD2 matches 10 bases. Germline loops: CDR1 LNHNV, CDR2 YYDKDF (reference sequence). CDR3 size: 18 residues. Germline trimming cut 0 bases from V and 3 bases from J; bases unmatched to any gene: 11. In DNA form, the CDR3 reads TGTGCCACCAGCAGAGATCGCCCTCGGCTAGCGGGAGACTACGAGCAGTACTTC. Its translation is CATSRDRPRLAGDYEQYF.

The count of this clone is one. This chain joins TRBV6-2 or TRBV6-3 and TRBJ2-2; maybe TRBD1 (6 bases). Germline CDR1 and CDR2: MNHEY and SVGEGT. V lost 2 bases and J lost 4, with 8 bases in between. The CDR3 runs to 14 residues. CDR3 amino acids: CASSYMGATGELFF. CDR3 bases: TGTGCCAGCAGTTACATGGGGGCCACCGGGGAGCTGTTTTTT.

The CDR3 reads CASSLLGQGANSPLHF. DNA of the CDR3: TGTGCCAGCAGTTTACTGGGACAGGGGGCGAATTCACCCCTCCACTTT. This sequence joins TRBV27 and TRBJ1-6, with 12 bases fitting TRBD1. Germline V gene data show CDR1 as MNHEY and CDR2 as SMNVEV (reference sequence). There are 16 residues in the CDR3. The ends lost 2 bases at V and 7 bases at J; junction bases unmatched: 3.

V is TRBV4-2 and J is TRBJ2-1; 7 bases line up with TRBD2. The junction had 14 bases not matched to a gene; V was cut back by 4 bases and J by 8 bases. Germline values: CDR1 LGHNA, CDR2 YNFKEQ. This CDR3 has 16 amino acids. CDR3 loop: CASSRQVAGRGDEQFF. The CDR3 region has the DNA TGTGCCAGCAGCCGCCAAGTGGCGGGCCGGGGGGATGAGCAGTTCTTC.

This clone was counted between two and nine times. The chain is built from TRBV2 and TRBJ2-7; D is perhaps TRBD2 (5 bases). The germline V and J ends were trimmed by 4 bases and 1 base, with 14 bases remaining between them. Germline values: CDR1 SNHLY, CDR2 FYNNEI. CDR3 size: 15 residues. CDR3 DNA sequence: TGTGCCAGCAGTGGGAAAAGCGGTCTTTCCTACGAGCAGTACTTC. As protein: CASSGKSGLSYEQYF.

The J gene is TRBJ1-2, the V gene TRBV3-1 (or the pseudogene TRBV3-2); 7 bases agree with TRBD1. V dropped 4 bases and J dropped 5; count of bases not matched to a gene: 7. Germline V gene data show CDR1 as LGHDT and CDR2 as YNNKEL (reference sequence). The CDR3 is 14 residues long. CDR3 protein: CASSRGQAPYGYTF. The DNA for the CDR3 is TGTGCCAGCAGCCGCGGACAGGCCCCATATGGCTACACCTTC.

The chain joins TRBV5-6 to TRBJ2-3; 8 bases are a match to TRBD1. Unmatched junction bases numbered 3, after V lost 0 bases and J lost 0 bases. There are 16 residues in the CDR3. Per germline, CDR1 SGHDT and CDR2 YYEEEE. Written as DNA, the CDR3 is TGTGCCAGCAGCTTGGAGGGACAGGTCAGCACAGATACGCAGTATTTT. Translation: CASSLEGQVSTDTQYF.

This clone has only a few counts. The chain uses TRBV7-8 and TRBJ2-5, with 11 bases identical to TRBD2. The V and J ends lost 3 bases and 0 bases, in that order; junction bases with no gene match: 9. This CDR3 contains 18 residues. Per the germline V gene, CDR1 is SGHVS and CDR2 is FQNEAQ. DNA for the CDR3: TGTGCCAGCAGCTTTGGGGAACTAGCGGGAGCCTACCAAGAGACCCAGTACTTC. Its protein is CASSFGELAGAYQETQYF.

This chain links TRBV5-5 with TRBJ2-2; a possible D gene is TRBD2 (5 bases). CDR1 is SGHKS and CDR2 is YYEKEE in the germline V gene (reference sequence). This CDR3 spans 17 amino acids. With 1 base removed from V and 6 bases from J, the gap between germline ends came to 19 bases. CDR3 residues: CASSLWLGNLDSGELFF. DNA of the CDR3: TGTGCCAGCAGCTTGTGGCTAGGGAATCTGGACTCCGGGGAGCTGTTTTTT.

This sequence joins TRBV12-5 and TRBJ1-3; tentative D call: TRBD1 (5 bases). The V end was cut by 4 bases, the J end by 4 bases, with 11 bases between. The CDR3 spans 14 residues. From germline, CDR1 is LGHNT and CDR2 FRNRAP. The CDR3 bases are TGTGCTAGTGGTTCCCCGGAGGGGGGAAACACCATATATTTT. Protein sequence: CASGSPEGGNTIYF.

This sequence joins TRBV7-9 and TRBJ1-1; D is undetermined. The length of the CDR3 is 12 residues. With 5 bases removed from V and 0 bases from J, the gap between germline ends came to 4 bases. Germline V gives CDR1 SEHNR, CDR2 FQNEAQ (reference sequence). The CDR3 DNA follows: TGTGCCAGCAGCATATTGAACACTGAAGCTTTCTTT. Translating gives CASSILNTEAFF.

The V call is TRBV6-6, the J call TRBJ1-1; TRBD1 aligns across 12 bases. Germline V lookup: CDR1 MNHNY, CDR2 SVGAGI (reference sequence). This CDR3 has 14 residues. The ends lost 5 bases at V and 5 bases at J; junction bases unmatched: 3. CDR3 sequence: CASSGDRGRTEAFF. The CDR3 DNA reads TGTGCCAGCAGTGGGGACAGGGGGCGTACTGAAGCTTTCTTT.

The rearrangement joins TRBV9 to TRBJ1-4; possibly TRBD1 for D (5 bases). The CDR3 is 16 residues long. Germline V gives CDR1 SGDLS, CDR2 YYNGEE. Trimming cost V 1 base and J 4 bases, with 14 bases left between them. In DNA, the CDR3 is TGTGCCAGCAGCGTAAGTGTGGGGCTGCTTAATGAAAAACTGTTTTTT. Encoded protein: CASSVSVGLLNEKLFF. Full variable domain (missing parts from reference TRBV9 and TRBJ1-4): DSGVTQTPKHLITATGQRVTLRCSPRSGDLSVYWYQQSLDQGLQFLIQYYNGEERAKGNILERFSAQQFPDLHSELNLSSLELGDSALYFCASSVSVGLLNEKLFFGSGTQLSVL.

The V and J genes are TRBV15 and TRBJ1-4, with TRBD1 matching 9 bases. In germline, CDR1 is LNHNV, CDR2 YYDKDF (reference sequence). V gave up 0 bases and J gave up 8 bases; unmatched junction bases: 13. CDR3 length: 18 amino acids. The CDR3 here is CATSRDHRTGAFREKLFF. Here the CDR3 DNA reads TGTGCCACCAGCAGAGATCATAGGACAGGGGCTTTTAGGGAAAAACTGTTTTTT.

The rearrangement links TRBV19 to TRBJ2-3, with 11 bases aligning to TRBD1. Per germline, CDR1 LNHDA and CDR2 SQIVND (reference sequence). CDR3 size: 15 residues. Germline trimming cut 4 bases from V and 4 bases from J; bases unmatched to any gene: 4. The CDR3 bases are TGTGCCAGTAGTACCCGGACAGGGGGCGCAGATACGCAGTATTTT. Its translation is CASSTRTGGADTQYF.

The chain combines TRBV3-1 (or the pseudogene TRBV3-2) with TRBJ2-6, with 8 positions matching TRBD1. Unmatched junction bases numbered 14, after V lost 4 bases and J lost 3 bases. Germline V CDR1 and CDR2: LGHDT, YNNKEL (reference sequence). This CDR3 contains 19 residues. CDR3 loop: CASSPRGTGGGFGANVLTF. In nucleotides, the CDR3 is TGTGCCAGCAGCCCAAGAGGGACAGGTGGGGGCTTTGGGGCCAACGTCCTGACTTTC.

The rearrangement joins TRBV4-1 to TRBJ1-5; 8 bases align to TRBD1. Germline assignment: CDR1 MGHRA and CDR2 YSYEKL. V dropped 1 base and J dropped 6; count of bases not matched to a gene: 8. There are 16 residues in the CDR3. The CDR3 is CASSQVSTGGGQPQHF. DNA for the CDR3: TGCGCCAGCAGCCAAGTGTCTACAGGGGGAGGTCAGCCCCAGCATTTT.

V and J are TRBV6-5 and TRBJ1-3; the D is unclear. CDR3 size: 16 residues. Germline CDR1 reads MNHEY; CDR2 reads SVGAGI. Trimming removed 0 bases from V and 4 bases from J, with 13 bases in between. The CDR3 bases are TGTGCCAGCAGTTACTCGCAATCAGGCCCGGGAAACACCATATATTTT. Translated: CASSYSQSGPGNTIYF.

The chain couples TRBV18 to TRBJ2-2; D might be TRBD2 (6 bases). Germline values: CDR1 KGHSH, CDR2 LQKENI. V gave up 0 bases and J gave up 1 base, with 15 bases separating them. The CDR3 runs 18 residues. CDR3 sequence reads: CASSPPESGVMNTGELFF. CDR3 coding DNA: TGTGCCAGCTCACCACCGGAGTCGGGGGTGATGAACACCGGGGAGCTGTTTTTT.

The chain has TRBV9 and TRBJ2-2; possibly TRBD2 for D (5 bases). CDR1 and CDR2 from the germline V gene are SGDLS and YYNGEE. The V end lost 0 bases, the J end lost 7 bases, and 10 bases lay between the germline ends. The CDR3 is made up of 14 amino acids. In DNA, the CDR3 is TGTGCCAGCAGCGTAGCGGGAATGGGCGGGGAGCTGTTTTTT. This sequence encodes CASSVAGMGGELFF.

The rearrangement joins TRBV12-3 or TRBV12-4 to TRBJ1-2; 7 nucleotides match TRBD1. With V trimmed by 8 bases and J by 4 bases, 7 bases remained unmatched. The CDR3 extends over 13 amino acids. The CDR3, as DNA: TGTGCCAGCGGACGAGGGGGCTTCTATGGCTACACCTTC. Amino acids: CASGRGGFYGYTF.

This clone has only one observation. V is TRBV7-9 and J is TRBJ1-3; D not resolved. The CDR3 covers 16 residues. Germline V gene lookup returns CDR1 SEHNR and CDR2 FQNEAQ (reference sequence). The ends were cut back, 5 bases at V and 2 bases at J, with 16 bases in the middle. CDR3 DNA: TGTGCCAGCAGCCCCTTTCTTTTGAGGGCTGGAAACACCATATATTTT. Its protein is CASSPFLLRAGNTIYF.

Only one count was recorded for this clone. V gene TRBV29-1 combines with J gene TRBJ1-2, with D possibly being TRBD1 (5 bases). The V gene's germline CDR1 is SQVTM and CDR2 ANQGSEA. The CDR3 length is 11 residues. CDR3 sequence (DNA): TGCACCGACTTTGGGGCTCGGGGCTACACCTTC. It specifies CTDFGARGYTF.

The CDR3 DNA reads TGTGCTAGTGGATCCTTTTCCTCTGGAAACACCATATATTTT. Encoded protein: CASGSFSSGNTIYF. V gene TRBV12-5 combines with J gene TRBJ1-3; D not certain. Germline assignment: CDR1 LGHNT and CDR2 FRNRAP. There are 14 residues in the CDR3. Deletions cut 6 bases from V and 0 bases from J, with 9 bases between.

V usage is TRBV5-5 and J usage is TRBJ1-6, with D perhaps TRBD1 (5 bases). The ends were cut back, 2 bases at V and 8 bases at J, with 11 bases in the middle. CDR3 size: 14 residues. Per the germline V gene, CDR1 is SGHKS and CDR2 is YYEKEE (reference sequence). CDR3 residues: CASSFKQVDSPLHF. The CDR3 DNA follows: TGTGCCAGCAGCTTTAAACAGGTCGATTCACCCCTCCACTTT.

Here the CDR3 reads CASSDSEYGYTF. Written as DNA, the CDR3 is TGTGCCAGCAGTGATTCGGAGTATGGCTACACCTTC. The chain links TRBV6-1 to TRBJ1-2; D ambiguous. Trimming removed 3 bases at V and 5 bases at J, with 7 bases between. CDR1 is MNHNS, CDR2 SASEGT, per germline. The CDR3 sequence is 12 residues long.

The CDR3 DNA sequence: TGTGCCAGTAGTCCGAGGACTAGCGGGAGAAATGAGCAGTTCTTC. Amino acids: CASSPRTSGRNEQFF. The chain joins TRBV19 to TRBJ2-1; 13 bases are shared with TRBD2. The CDR3 has 15 amino acids. With 5 bases clipped from V and 7 bases from J, the junction kept 5 bases outside the gene matches. Germline CDR1 is LNHDA and CDR2 is SQIVND (reference sequence). The whole variable domain, remainder taken from reference TRBV19 and TRBJ2-1, is DGGITQSPKYLFRKEGQNVTLSCEQNLNHDAMYWYRQDPGQGLRLIYYSQIVNDFQKGDIAEGYSVSREKKESFPLTVTSAQKNPTAFYLCASSPRTSGRNEQFFGPGTRLTVL.

V and J are TRBV24-1 and TRBJ1-5; TRBD1 might be the D (5 bases). The CDR3 covers 13 residues. Looked up from germline, CDR1 is KGHDR and CDR2 is SFDVKD. V was shortened by 9 bases and J by 3 bases, with 11 bases between the two germline ends. The CDR3 coding sequence is TGTGCCACCCAGGGTCGGGTCAATCAGCCCCAGCATTTT. Translating gives CATQGRVNQPQHF.